The clone carrying this TCR beta chain was seen only a few times. Its specificity is unknown. The entry originates in a study of T cells after yellow fever vaccination. Study observations and caveats: Clonotypes shared by both compartments, CD4 and CD8, made up a small share. Abundant bulk-derived clonotypes could contaminate FACS-sorted repertoires.

TCRdb independently ran MiXCR on the 5' RACE reads; one entry per CDR3 protein. Of a few hundred thousand distinct CDR3 sequences listed, roughly 8% are singletons. This TCR came from a man in his late teens or twenties who received the YFV17D yellow fever vaccine. The source was PBMCs, collected about 41 days after the first yellow fever vaccination.

CDR3 sequence: CASSQGILAGHQETQYF. The CDR3 nucleotides are TGCGCCAGCAGCCAAGGGATATTAGCGGGGCATCAAGAGACCCAGTACTTC. The chain uses TRBV4-1 and TRBJ2-5, with 8 bases identical to TRBD2. With 1 base clipped from V and 2 bases from J, the junction kept 9 bases outside the gene matches. CDR3 size: 17 residues. Germline CDR1 is MGHRA and CDR2 is YSYEKL.